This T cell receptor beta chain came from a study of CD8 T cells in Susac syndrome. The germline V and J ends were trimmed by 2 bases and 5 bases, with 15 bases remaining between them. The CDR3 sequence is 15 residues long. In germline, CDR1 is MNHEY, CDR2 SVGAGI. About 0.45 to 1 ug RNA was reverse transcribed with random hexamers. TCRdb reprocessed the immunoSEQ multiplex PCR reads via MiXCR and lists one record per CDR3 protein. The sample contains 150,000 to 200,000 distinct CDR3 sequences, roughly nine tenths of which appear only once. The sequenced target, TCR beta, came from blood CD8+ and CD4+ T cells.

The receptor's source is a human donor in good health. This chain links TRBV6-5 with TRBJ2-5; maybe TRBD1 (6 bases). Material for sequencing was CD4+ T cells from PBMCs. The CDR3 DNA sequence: TGTGCCAGCAGTTACGGGCAGGGGAAGGGTGAGACCCAGTACTTC. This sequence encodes CASSYGQGKGETQYF.